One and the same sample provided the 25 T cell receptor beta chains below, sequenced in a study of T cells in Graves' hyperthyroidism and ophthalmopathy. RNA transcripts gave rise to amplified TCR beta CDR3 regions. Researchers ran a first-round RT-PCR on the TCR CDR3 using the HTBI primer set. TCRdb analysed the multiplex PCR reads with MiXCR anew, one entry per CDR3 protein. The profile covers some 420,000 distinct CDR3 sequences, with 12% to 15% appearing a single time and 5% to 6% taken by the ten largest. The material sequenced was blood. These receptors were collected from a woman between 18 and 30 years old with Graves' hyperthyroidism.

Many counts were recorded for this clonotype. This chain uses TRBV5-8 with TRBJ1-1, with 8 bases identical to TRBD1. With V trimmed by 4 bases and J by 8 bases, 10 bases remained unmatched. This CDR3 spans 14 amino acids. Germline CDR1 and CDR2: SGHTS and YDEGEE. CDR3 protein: CASSHILRDREAFF. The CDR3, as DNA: TGTGCCAGCAGCCACATCCTCCGGGACAGGGAAGCTTTCTTT.

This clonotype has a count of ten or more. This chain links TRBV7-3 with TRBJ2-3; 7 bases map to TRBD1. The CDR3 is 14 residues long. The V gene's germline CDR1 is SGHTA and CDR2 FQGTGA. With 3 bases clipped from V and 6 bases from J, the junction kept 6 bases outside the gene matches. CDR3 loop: CASSFGQGEDTQYF. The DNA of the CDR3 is TGTGCCAGCAGCTTCGGGCAGGGGGAGGATACGCAGTATTTT. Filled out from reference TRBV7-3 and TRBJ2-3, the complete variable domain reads GAGVSQTPSNKVTEKGKYVELRCDPISGHTALYWYRQSLGQGPEFLIYFQGTGAADDSGLPNDRFFAVRPEGSVSTLKIQRTERGDSAVYLCASSFGQGEDTQYFGPGTRLTVL.

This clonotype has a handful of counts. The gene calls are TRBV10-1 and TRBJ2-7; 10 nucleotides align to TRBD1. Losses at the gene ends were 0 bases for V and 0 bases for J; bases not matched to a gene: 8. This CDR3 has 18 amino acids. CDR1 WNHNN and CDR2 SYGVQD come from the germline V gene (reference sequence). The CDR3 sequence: CASSESGQGGPFSYEQYF. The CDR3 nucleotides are TGCGCCAGCAGTGAGTCAGGACAGGGGGGCCCCTTCTCCTACGAGCAGTACTTC.

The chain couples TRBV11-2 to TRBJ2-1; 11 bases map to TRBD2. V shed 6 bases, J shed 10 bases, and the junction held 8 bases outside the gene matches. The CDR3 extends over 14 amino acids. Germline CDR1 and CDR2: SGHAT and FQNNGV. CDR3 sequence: CASRIAGGVSEQFF. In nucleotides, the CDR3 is TGTGCCAGCAGAATAGCGGGAGGGGTCAGCGAGCAGTTCTTC.

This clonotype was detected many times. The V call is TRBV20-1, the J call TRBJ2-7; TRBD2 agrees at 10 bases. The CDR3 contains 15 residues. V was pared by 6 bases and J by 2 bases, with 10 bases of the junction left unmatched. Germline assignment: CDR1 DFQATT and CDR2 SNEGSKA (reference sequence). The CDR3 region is CSAQIAGGKAYEQYF. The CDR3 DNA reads TGCAGTGCCCAGATAGCGGGAGGAAAAGCCTACGAGCAGTACTTC.

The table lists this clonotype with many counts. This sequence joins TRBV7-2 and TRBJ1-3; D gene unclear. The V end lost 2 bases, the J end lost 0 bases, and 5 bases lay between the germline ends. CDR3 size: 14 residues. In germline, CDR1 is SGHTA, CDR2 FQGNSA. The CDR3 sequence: CASSLIGSGNTIYF. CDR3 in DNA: TGTGCCAGCAGCTTAATAGGCTCTGGAAACACCATATATTTT.

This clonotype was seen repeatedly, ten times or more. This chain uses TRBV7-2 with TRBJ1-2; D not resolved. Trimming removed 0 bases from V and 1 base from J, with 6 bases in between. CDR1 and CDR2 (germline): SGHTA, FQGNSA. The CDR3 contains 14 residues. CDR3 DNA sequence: TGTGCCAGCAGCTTAGCGTCGGTTAACTATGGCTACACCTTC. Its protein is CASSLASVNYGYTF.

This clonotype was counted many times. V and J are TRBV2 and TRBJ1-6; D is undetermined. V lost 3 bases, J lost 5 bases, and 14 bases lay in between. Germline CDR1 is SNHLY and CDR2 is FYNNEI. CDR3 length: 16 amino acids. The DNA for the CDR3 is TGTGCCAGCAGTGAGGATCCCTACGCAAATAATTCACCCCTCCACTTT. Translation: CASSEDPYANNSPLHF. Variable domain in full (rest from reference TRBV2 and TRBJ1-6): EPEVTQTPSHQVTQMGQEVILRCVPISNHLYFYWYRQILGQKVEFLVSFYNNEISEKSEIFDDQFSVERPDGSNFTLKIRSTKLEDSAMYFCASSEDPYANNSPLHFGNGTRLTVT.

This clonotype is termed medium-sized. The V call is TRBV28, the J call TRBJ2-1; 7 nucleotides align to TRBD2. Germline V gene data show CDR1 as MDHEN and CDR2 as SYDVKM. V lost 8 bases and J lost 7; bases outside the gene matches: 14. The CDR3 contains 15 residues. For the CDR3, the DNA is TGTGCCAGCTCTGGGACCGGACGGCGGGGGAATGAGCAGTTCTTC. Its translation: CASSGTGRRGNEQFF.

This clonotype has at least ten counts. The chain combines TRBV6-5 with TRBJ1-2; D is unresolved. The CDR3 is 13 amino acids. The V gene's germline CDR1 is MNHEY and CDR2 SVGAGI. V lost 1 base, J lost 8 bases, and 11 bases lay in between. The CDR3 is CASSYLGSMGYTF. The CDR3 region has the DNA TGTGCCAGCAGTTACTTGGGGAGTATGGGCTACACCTTC.

The CDR3 spells CASSLATFSSYNEQFF. Here the CDR3 DNA reads TGTGCCAGCAGCTTGGCGACTTTCAGCTCCTACAATGAGCAGTTCTTC. This sequence joins TRBV5-6 and TRBJ2-1; D is ambiguous. V gave up 0 bases and J gave up 0 bases, with 10 bases separating them. Germline loops: CDR1 SGHDT, CDR2 YYEEEE. This CDR3 contains 16 residues.

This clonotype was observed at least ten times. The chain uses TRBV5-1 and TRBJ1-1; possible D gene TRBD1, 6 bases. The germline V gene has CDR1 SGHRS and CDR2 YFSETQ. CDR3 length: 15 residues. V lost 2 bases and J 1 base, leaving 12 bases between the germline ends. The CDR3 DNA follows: TGCGCCAGCAGCTTCGAAATGACAGGGAACACTGAAGCTTTCTTT. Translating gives CASSFEMTGNTEAFF.

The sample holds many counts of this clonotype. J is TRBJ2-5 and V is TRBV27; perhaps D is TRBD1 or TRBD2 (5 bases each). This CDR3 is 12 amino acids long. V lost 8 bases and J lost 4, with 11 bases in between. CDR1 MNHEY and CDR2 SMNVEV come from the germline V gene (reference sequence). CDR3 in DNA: TGTGCCAGCGGGGGTCTGCGAGAGACCCAGTACTTC. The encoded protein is CASGGLRETQYF.

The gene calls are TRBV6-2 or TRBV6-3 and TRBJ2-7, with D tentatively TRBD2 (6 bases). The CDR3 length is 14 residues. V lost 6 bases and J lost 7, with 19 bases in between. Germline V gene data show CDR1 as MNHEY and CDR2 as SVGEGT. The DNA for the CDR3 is TGTGCCAGCAGCCGCGGCGGAGGGACCAATGAGCAGTACTTC. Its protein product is CASSRGGGTNEQYF.

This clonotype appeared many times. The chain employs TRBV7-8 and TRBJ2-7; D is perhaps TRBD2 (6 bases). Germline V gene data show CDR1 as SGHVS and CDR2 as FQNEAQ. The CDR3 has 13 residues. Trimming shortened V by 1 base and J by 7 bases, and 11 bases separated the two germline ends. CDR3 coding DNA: TGTGCCAGCAGCTTAGGACTACGGGGGGAGCAGTACTTC. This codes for CASSLGLRGEQYF.

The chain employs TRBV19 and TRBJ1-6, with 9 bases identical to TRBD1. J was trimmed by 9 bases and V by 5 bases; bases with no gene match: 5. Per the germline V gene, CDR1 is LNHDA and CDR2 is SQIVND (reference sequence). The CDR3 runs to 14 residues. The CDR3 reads CASSATGGSSPLHF. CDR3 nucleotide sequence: TGTGCCAGTAGTGCCACAGGGGGCAGTTCACCCCTCCACTTT.

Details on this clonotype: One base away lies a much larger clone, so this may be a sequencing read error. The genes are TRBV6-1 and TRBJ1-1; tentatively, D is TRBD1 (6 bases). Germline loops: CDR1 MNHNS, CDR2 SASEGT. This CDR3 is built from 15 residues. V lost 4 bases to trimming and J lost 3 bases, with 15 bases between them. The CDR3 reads CASSGEGGRDTEAFF. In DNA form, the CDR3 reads TGTGCCAGCAGTGGAGAGGGGGGAAGGGACACTGAAGCTTTCTTT.

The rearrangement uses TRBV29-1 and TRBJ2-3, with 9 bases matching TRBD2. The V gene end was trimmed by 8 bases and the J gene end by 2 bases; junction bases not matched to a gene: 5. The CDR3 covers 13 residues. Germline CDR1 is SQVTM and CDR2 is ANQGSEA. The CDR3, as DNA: TGCAGCTCGGGGACTAGCATCACAGATACGCAGTATTTT. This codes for CSSGTSITDTQYF.

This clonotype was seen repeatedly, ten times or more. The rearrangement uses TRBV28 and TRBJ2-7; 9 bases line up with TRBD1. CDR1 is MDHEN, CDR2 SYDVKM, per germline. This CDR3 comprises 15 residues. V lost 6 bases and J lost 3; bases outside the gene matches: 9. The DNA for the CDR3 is TGTGCCAGCAGGGGACAGGGTGCCACCGACTACGAGCAGTACTTC. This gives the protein CASRGQGATDYEQYF. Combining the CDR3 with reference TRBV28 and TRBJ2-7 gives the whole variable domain DVKVTQSSRYLVKRTGEKVFLECVQDMDHENMFWYRQDPGLGLRLIYFSYDVKMKEKGDIPEGYSVSREKKERFSLILESASTNQTSMYLCASRGQGATDYEQYFGPGTRLTVT.

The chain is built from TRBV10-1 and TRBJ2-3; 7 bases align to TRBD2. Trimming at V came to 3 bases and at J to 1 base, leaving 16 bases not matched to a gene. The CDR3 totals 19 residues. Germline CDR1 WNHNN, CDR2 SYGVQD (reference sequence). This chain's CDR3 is CASSDYPPLSGTRTDTQYF. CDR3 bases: TGCGCCAGCAGTGATTACCCCCCCTTGAGCGGGACTCGCACAGATACGCAGTATTTT.

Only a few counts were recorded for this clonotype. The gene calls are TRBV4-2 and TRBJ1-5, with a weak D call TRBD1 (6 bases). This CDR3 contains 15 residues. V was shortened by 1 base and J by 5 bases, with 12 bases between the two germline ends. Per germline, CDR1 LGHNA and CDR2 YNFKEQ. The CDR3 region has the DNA TGTGCCAGCAGCCAAGCCGACCGACAGGATCAGCCCCAGCATTTT. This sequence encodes CASSQADRQDQPQHF.

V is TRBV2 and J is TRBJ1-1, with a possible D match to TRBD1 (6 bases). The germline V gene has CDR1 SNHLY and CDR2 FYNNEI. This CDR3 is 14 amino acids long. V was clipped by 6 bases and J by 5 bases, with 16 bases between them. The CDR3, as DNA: TGTGCCAGCAGCGGGGGGGCGGGATTGACTGAAGCTTTCTTT. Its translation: CASSGGAGLTEAFF.

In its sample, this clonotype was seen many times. The CDR3 loop is CASSVDTGNTEAFF. DNA for the CDR3: TGTGCCAGCAGCGTAGATACGGGTAACACTGAAGCTTTCTTT. V is TRBV9 and J is TRBJ1-1, with D hard to call. Germline V gene lookup returns CDR1 SGDLS and CDR2 YYNGEE. Trimming removed 0 bases from V and 2 bases from J, with 8 bases in between. The CDR3 spans 14 residues.

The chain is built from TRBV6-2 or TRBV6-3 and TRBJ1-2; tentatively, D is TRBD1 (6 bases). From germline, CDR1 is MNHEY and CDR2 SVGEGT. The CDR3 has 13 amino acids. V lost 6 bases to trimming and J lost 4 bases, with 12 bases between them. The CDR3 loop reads CASRAGDSYGYTF. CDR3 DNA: TGTGCCAGCAGAGCAGGGGATTCCTATGGCTACACCTTC.

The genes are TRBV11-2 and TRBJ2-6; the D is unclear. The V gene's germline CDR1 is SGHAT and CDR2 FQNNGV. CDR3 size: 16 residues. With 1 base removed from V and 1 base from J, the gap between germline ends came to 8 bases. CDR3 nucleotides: TGTGCCAGCAGCTTAGCGGTGGGTTCTGGGGCCAACGTCCTGACTTTC. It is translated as CASSLAVGSGANVLTF.